This T cell receptor beta chain was found in a study of cytomegalovirus exposure and HLA in healthy donors. Produced via immunoSEQ multiplex PCR; TCRdb's table is partial and in-frame only. The sample records 95,000 to 150,000 clones, approximately 88% being singletons. Trimming removed 0 bases at V and 5 bases at J, with 15 bases between. Germline V CDR1 and CDR2: SGHRS, YFSETQ. The CDR3 length is 17 residues. The chain joins TRBV5-1 to TRBJ1-6; D is perhaps TRBD1 (5 bases). The receptor comes from a woman aged 18-35 years in good health and CMV-seropositive. The specimen sequenced was PBMCs. The CDR3 DNA follows: TGCGCCAGCAGCTTGGCCAAGGGGCCAGGCAATAATTCACCCCTCCACTTT. Protein product: CASSLAKGPGNNSPLHF.